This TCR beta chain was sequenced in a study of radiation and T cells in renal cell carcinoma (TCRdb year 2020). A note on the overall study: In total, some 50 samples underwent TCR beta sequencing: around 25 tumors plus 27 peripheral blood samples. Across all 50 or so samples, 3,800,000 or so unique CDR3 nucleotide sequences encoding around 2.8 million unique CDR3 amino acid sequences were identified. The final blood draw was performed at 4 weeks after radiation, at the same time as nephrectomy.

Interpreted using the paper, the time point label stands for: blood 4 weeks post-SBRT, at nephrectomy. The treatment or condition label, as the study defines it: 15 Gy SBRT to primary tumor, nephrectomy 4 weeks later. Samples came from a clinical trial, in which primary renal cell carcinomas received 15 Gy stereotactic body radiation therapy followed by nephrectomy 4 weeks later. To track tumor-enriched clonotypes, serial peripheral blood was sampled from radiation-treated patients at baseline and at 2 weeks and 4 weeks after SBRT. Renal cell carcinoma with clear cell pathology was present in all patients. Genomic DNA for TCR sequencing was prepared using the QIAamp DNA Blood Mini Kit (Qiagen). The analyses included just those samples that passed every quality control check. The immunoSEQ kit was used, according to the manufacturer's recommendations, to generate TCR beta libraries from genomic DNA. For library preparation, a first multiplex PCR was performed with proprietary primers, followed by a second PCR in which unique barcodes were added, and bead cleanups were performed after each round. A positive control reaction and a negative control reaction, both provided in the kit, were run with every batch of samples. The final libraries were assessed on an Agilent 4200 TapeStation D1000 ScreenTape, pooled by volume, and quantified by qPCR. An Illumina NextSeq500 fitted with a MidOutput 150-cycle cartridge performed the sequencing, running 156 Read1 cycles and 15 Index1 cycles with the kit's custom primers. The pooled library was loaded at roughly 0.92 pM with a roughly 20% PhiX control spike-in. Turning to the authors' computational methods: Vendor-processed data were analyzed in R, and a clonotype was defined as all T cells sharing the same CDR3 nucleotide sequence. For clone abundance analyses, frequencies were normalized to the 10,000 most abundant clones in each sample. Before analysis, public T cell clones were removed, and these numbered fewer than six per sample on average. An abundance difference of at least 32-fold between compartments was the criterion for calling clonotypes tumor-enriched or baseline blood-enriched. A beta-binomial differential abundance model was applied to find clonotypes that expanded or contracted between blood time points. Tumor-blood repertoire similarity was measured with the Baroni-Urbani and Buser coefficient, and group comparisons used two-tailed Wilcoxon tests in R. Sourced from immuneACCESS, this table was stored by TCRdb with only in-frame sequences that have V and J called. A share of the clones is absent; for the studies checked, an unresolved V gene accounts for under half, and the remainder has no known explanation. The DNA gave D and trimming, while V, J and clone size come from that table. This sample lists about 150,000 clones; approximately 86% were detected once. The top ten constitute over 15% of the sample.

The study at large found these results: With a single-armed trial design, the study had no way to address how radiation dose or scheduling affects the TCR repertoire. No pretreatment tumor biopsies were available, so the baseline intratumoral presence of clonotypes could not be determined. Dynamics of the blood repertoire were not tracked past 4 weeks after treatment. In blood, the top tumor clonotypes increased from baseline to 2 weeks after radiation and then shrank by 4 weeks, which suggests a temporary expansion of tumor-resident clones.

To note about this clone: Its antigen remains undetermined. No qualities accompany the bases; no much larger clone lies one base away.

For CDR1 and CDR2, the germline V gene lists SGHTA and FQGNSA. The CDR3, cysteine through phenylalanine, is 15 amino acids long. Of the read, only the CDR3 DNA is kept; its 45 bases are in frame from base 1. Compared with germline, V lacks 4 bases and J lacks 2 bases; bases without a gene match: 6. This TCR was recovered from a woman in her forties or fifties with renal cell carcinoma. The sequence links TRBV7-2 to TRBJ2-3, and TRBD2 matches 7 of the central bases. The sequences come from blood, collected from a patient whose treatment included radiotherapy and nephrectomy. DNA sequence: TGTGCCAGCAGCTCAAACGGGAGGTTCACAGATACGCAGTATTTT. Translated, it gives CASSSNGRFTDTQYF.